The rows below give T cell receptor beta chains drawn from one sample of a study of control samples from healthy donors and cancer patients. TCRdb's table, derived via immunoSEQ multiplex PCR, lists solely in-frame clones and lacks some. This sample carries 50,000 or so clones, nearly 90% of them seen once, and the ten largest clones take 3% to 4%. Sequencing input: blood. The receptors originated from a man in his forties or fifties in good health. Each CDR3 is given with its conserved first and last residue. D genes are given only for firm matches. Expanded clones get a size class; other rows say once, few or many, or leave the size out.

.,TRBJ2-7,15,TRBD2,TRBV15,CATSARLAGAYEQYF,TGTGCCACCAGCGCCCGACTAGCGGGAGCGTACGAGCAGTACTTC
once,TRBJ2-7,14,TRBD2,TRBV6-5,CASKRAGGSYEQYF,TGTGCCAGCAAAAGAGCGGGAGGCTCCTACGAGCAGTACTTC
.,TRBJ2-2,16,.,TRBV5-1,CASSLVGAVLPGELFF,TGCGCCAGCAGCTTGGTGGGGGCAGTCCTTCCCGGGGAGCTGTTTTTT
.,TRBJ2-1,15,.,TRBV7-9,CASSLIGGLYNEQFF,TGTGCCAGCAGCTTAATTGGGGGACTCTACAATGAGCAGTTCTTC
.,TRBJ1-1,13,.,TRBV7-3,CASSPVGNTEAFF,TGTGCCAGCAGCCCCGTTGGGAACACTGAAGCTTTCTTT
.,TRBJ1-5,17,TRBD1,TRBV19,CASSTTGQGSSNQPQHF,TGTGCCAGTAGTACAACGGGACAGGGGAGTAGCAATCAGCCCCAGCATTTT
.,TRBJ2-2,15,.,TRBV9,CASSLRQVPPGELFF,TGTGCCAGCAGCTTAAGACAGGTCCCCCCCGGGGAGCTGTTTTTT
.,TRBJ1-4,14,.,TRBV20-1,CSASAGTANEKLFF,TGCAGTGCTAGTGCCGGGACTGCTAATGAAAAACTGTTTTTT
few,TRBJ1-6,14,TRBD1,TRBV5-6,CASSLGTGDSPLHF,TGTGCCAGCAGCTTGGGAACAGGGGATTCACCCCTCCACTTT
.,TRBJ1-1,14,TRBD1,TRBV5-8,CASSPGTGGTEAFF,TGTGCCAGCAGCCCCGGGACAGGGGGCACTGAAGCTTTCTTT
.,TRBJ1-1,15,.,TRBV29-1,CSVDRDTTMNTEAFF,TGCAGCGTCGACCGGGACACCACCATGAACACTGAAGCTTTCTTT
.,TRBJ2-7,11,TRBD2,TRBV20-1,CSAGGDGEQYF,TGCAGTGCTGGGGGGGATGGGGAGCAGTACTTC
.,TRBJ2-7,16,TRBD1,TRBV7-8,CASSLMRQGASYEQYF,TGTGCCAGCAGCCTGATGCGACAGGGGGCCTCCTACGAGCAGTACTTC
.,TRBJ2-7,14,TRBD2,TRBV7-2,CASSQTSGPYEQYF,TGTGCCAGCAGCCAGACTAGCGGACCCTACGAGCAGTACTTC
.,TRBJ2-7,14,.,TRBV5-5,CASSLAGITYEQYF,TGTGCCAGCAGCTTGGCCGGTATCACCTACGAGCAGTACTTC
.,TRBJ2-1,17,TRBD2,TRBV7-3,CASSLTRSGRALNEQFF,TGTGCCAGCAGCTTAACCCGGAGCGGGAGGGCCTTGAATGAGCAGTTCTTC
.,TRBJ2-4,15,.,TRBV30,CAWSEGGDLKNIQYF,TGTGCCTGGAGTGAAGGCGGGGATTTGAAAAACATTCAGTACTTC
.,TRBJ1-5,14,.,TRBV28,CASSTIQVTQPQHF,TGTGCCAGCAGTACCATACAGGTAACTCAGCCCCAGCATTTT
.,TRBJ1-5,17,.,TRBV28,CASKPFGTTHSNQPQHF,TGTGCCAGCAAACCCTTCGGGACAACTCATAGCAATCAGCCCCAGCATTTT
once,TRBJ2-3,16,.,TRBV5-4,CASSLIRGTSTDTQYF,TGTGCCAGCAGCTTAATTCGCGGGACTAGCACAGATACGCAGTATTTT
few,TRBJ2-1,14,.,TRBV29-1,CSVHSGNAYNEQFF,TGCAGCGTTCATAGCGGTAACGCCTACAATGAGCAGTTCTTC
once,TRBJ2-4,13,.,TRBV28,CASSLDLGNIQYF,TGTGCCAGCAGCCTAGACCTAGGAAACATTCAGTACTTC
.,TRBJ2-3,15,.,TRBV5-1,CASSLAQRVADTQYF,TGCGCCAGCAGCTTGGCCCAGCGGGTGGCAGATACGCAGTATTTT
.,TRBJ2-1,17,TRBD2,TRBV14,CASSLSSSGVPYNEQFF,TGTGCCAGCAGCCTTTCATCTAGCGGGGTCCCCTACAATGAGCAGTTCTTC
.,TRBJ1-6,18,.,TRBV28,CASSFSFGVSSYNSPLHF,TGTGCCAGCAGTTTTAGTTTCGGGGTTAGCTCCTATAATTCACCCCTCCACTTT
.,TRBJ2-5,16,.,TRBV7-9,CASNLILGRTSETQYF,TGTGCCAGCAACTTAATCCTGGGGCGTACTTCAGAGACCCAGTACTTC